This record covers a single T cell receptor beta chain. Its antigen is currently unknown. Sequencing targeted expressed TCRB transcripts, as all isolated RNA had been reverse transcribed. Generated by immunoSEQ multiplex PCR, the TCRdb table keeps only in-frame clones and is missing some. The profile shows around 250,000 clones, about 30% of them singletons. This specimen comes from a study of beta chain features in type 1 diabetes. Study-wide results and limits: Within each of all four CD4+ subsets, Type 1 diabetes patients had TCRB CDR3s that were moderately but significantly shorter. The naive, central memory and Treg TCRB repertoires of patients appeared to be more similar to one another than those of healthy donors. More deletions and fewer insertions at VDJ junctions were seen in type 1 diabetes patients.

Using CD45RO/CCR7/CD25/CD127/CD95/CD27, CD4+ naive, central memory, regulatory and stem cell-like memory cells were sorted. Germline V gene sequence: CDR1 SGHTA, CDR2 FQGNSA. The V and J ends lost 4 bases and 6 bases respectively, with 13 bases between them. The CDR3 has 14 residues. Sequences were obtained from central memory CD4+ T cells from blood. The V and J genes are TRBV7-2 and TRBJ2-1; D might be TRBD1 or TRBD2, each matching 5 bases. This clonotype was sampled from a man aged 25-45 years in good health. CDR3 sequence reads: CASSSLDGGNEQFF. The CDR3 coding sequence is TGTGCCAGCAGCTCCCTAGATGGGGGCAATGAGCAGTTCTTC.